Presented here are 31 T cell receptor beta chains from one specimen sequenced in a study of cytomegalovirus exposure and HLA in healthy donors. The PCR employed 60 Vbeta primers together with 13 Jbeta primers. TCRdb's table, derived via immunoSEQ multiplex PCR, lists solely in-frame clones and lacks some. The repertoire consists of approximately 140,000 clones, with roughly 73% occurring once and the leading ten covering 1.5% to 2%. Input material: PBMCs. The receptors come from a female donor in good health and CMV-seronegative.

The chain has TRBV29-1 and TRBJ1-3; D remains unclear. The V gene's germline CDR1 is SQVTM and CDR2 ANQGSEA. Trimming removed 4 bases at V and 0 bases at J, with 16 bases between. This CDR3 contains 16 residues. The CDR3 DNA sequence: TGCAGCGTTGGAGGTCTGACGGCGAGCTCTGGAAACACCATATATTTT. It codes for CSVGGLTASSGNTIYF.

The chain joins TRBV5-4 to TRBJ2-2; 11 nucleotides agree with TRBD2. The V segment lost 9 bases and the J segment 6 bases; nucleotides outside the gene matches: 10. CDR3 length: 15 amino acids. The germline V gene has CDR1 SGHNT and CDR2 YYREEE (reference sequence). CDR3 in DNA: TGTGCCACCTCACTAGCGGGAGTAGTGGCCGGGGAGCTGTTTTTT. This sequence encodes CATSLAGVVAGELFF.

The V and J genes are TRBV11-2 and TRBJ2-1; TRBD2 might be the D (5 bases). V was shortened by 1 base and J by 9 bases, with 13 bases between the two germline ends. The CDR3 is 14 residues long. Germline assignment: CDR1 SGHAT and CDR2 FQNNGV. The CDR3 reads CASSLARTRSEQFF. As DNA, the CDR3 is TGTGCCAGCAGCTTAGCCCGAACTAGAAGTGAGCAGTTCTTC.

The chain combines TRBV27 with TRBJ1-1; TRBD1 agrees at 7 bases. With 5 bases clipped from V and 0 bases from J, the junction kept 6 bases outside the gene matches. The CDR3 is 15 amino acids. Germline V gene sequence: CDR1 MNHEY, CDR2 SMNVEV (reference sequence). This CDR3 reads CASSPRQGMNTEAFF. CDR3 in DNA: TGTGCCAGCAGTCCGAGACAGGGAATGAACACTGAAGCTTTCTTT.

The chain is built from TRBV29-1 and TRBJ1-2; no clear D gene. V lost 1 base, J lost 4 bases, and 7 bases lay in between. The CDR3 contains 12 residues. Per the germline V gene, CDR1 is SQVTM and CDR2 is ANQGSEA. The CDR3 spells CSVEGSFYGYTF. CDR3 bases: TGCAGCGTTGAAGGCAGTTTCTATGGCTACACCTTC. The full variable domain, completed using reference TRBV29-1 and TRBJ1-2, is SAVISQKPSRDICQRGTSLTIQCQVDSQVTMMFWYRQQPGQSLTLIATANQGSEATYESGFVIDKFPISRPNLTFSTLTVSNMSPEDSSIYLCSVEGSFYGYTFGSGTRLTVV.

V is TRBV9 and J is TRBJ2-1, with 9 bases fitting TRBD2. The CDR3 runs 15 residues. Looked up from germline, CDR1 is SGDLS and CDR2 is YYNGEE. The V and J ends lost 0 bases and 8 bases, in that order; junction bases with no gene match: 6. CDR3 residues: CASSVGSGSNYEQFF. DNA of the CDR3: TGTGCCAGCAGCGTAGGTAGCGGGAGTAACTATGAGCAGTTCTTC.

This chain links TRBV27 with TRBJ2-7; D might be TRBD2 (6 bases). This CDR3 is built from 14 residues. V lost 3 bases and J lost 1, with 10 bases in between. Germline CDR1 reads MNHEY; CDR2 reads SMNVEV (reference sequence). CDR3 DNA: TGTGCCAGCAGTTTGGGGAGGATTTCCTACGAGCAGTACTTC. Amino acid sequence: CASSLGRISYEQYF.

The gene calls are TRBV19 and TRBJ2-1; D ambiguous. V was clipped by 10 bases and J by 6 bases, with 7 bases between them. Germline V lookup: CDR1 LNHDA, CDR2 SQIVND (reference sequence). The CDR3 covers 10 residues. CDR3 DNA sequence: TGTGCCATTTCTCCCAATGAGCAGTTCTTC. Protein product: CAISPNEQFF. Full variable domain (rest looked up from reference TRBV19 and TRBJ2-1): DGGITQSPKYLFRKEGQNVTLSCEQNLNHDAMYWYRQDPGQGLRLIYYSQIVNDFQKGDIAEGYSVSREKKESFPLTVTSAQKNPTAFYLCAISPNEQFFGPGTRLTVL.

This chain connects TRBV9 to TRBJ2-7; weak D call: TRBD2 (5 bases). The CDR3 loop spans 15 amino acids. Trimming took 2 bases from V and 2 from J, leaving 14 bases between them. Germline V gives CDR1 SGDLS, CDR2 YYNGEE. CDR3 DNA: TGTGCCAGCAGCGTGAGGGAATGGGGAACCTACGAGCAGTACTTC. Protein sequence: CASSVREWGTYEQYF. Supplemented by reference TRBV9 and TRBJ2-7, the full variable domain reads DSGVTQTPKHLITATGQRVTLRCSPRSGDLSVYWYQQSLDQGLQFLIQYYNGEERAKGNILERFSAQQFPDLHSELNLSSLELGDSALYFCASSVREWGTYEQYFGPGTRLTVT.

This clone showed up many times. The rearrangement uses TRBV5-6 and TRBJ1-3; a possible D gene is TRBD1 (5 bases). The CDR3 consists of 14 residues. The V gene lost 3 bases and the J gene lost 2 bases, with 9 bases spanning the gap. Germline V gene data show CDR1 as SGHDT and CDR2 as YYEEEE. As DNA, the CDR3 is TGTGCCAGCAGCTCGACAGTCGCTGGAAACACCATATATTTT. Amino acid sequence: CASSSTVAGNTIYF.

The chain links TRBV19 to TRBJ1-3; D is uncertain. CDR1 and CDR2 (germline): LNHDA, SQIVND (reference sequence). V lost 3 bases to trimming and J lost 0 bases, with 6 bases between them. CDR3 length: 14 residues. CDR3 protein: CASSILSSGNTIYF. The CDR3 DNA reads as TGTGCCAGTAGTATTCTGAGCTCTGGAAACACCATATATTTT.

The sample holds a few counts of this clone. The CDR3: CASRQGLTEAFF. CDR3 nucleotides: TGTGCCAGCAGACAGGGGCTCACTGAAGCTTTCTTT. The chain has TRBV2 and TRBJ1-1; TRBD1 matches at 7 bases. Germline CDR1 is SNHLY and CDR2 is FYNNEI. The V and J ends lost 6 bases and 4 bases, in that order; junction bases with no gene match: 2. The CDR3 has 12 residues.

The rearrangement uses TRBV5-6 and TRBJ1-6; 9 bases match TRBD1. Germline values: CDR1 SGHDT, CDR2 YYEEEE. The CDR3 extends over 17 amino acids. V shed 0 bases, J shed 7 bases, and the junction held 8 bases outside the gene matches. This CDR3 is CASSLDRGRGGNSPLHF. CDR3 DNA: TGTGCCAGCAGCTTGGACAGGGGGCGCGGTGGAAATTCACCCCTCCACTTT.

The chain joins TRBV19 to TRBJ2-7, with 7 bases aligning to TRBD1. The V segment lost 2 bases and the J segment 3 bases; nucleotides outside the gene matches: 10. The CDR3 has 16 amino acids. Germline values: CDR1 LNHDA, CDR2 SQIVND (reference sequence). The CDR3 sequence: CASSIPLSTGYYEQYF. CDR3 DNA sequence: TGTGCCAGTAGTATACCTCTCTCGACAGGGTACTACGAGCAGTACTTC.

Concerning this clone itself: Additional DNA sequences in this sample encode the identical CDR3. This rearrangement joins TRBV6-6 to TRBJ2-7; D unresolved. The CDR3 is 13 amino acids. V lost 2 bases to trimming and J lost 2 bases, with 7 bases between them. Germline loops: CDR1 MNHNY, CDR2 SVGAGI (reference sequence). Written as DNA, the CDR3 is TGTGCCAGCAGTTACCGGCAGGCCTACGAGCAGTACTTC. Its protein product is CASSYRQAYEQYF.

The CDR3 reads CASSLQGAETEAFF. As DNA, the CDR3 is TGTGCCAGCAGTTTACAGGGGGCGGAAACTGAAGCTTTCTTT. J is TRBJ1-1 and V is TRBV28, with 8 bases matching TRBD1. The germline gives CDR1 MDHEN, CDR2 SYDVKM. This CDR3 contains 14 residues. J gave up 5 bases and V 2 bases, and 4 bases lay outside the gene matches.

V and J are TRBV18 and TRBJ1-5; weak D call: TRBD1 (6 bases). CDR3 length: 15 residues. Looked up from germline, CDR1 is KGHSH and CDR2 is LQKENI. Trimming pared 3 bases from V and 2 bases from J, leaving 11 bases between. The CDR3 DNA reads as TGTGCCAGCTCACCCCTAGAGGGGGGCAATCAGCCCCAGCATTTT. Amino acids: CASSPLEGGNQPQHF.

The CDR3 sequence: CASSYVQAHQETQYF. CDR3 bases: TGTGCCAGCAGTTACGTTCAGGCGCACCAAGAGACCCAGTACTTC. The chain couples TRBV6-5 to TRBJ2-5; no reliable D call. The V gene lost 2 bases and the J gene lost 0 bases, with 10 bases spanning the gap. The CDR3 contains 15 residues. The V gene's germline CDR1 is MNHEY and CDR2 SVGAGI.

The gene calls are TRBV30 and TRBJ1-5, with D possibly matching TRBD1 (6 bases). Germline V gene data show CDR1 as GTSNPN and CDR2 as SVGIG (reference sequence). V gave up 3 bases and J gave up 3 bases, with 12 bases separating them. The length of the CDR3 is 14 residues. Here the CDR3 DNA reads TGTGCCTGGAGAAAGGGGGTTCACAATCAGCCCCAGCATTTT. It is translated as CAWRKGVHNQPQHF.

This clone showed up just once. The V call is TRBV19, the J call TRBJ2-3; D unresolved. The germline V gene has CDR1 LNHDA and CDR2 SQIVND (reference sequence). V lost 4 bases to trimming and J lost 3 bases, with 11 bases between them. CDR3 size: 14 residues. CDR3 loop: CASSTTSGTDTQYF. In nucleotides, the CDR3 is TGTGCCAGTAGTACTACATCAGGAACAGATACGCAGTATTTT.

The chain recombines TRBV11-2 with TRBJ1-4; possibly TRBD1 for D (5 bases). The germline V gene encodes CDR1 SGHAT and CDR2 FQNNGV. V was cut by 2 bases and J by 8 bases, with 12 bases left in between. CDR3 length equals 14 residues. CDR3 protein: CASSLSPGREKLFF. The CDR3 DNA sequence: TGTGCCAGCAGCTTATCGCCAGGGCGGGAAAAACTGTTTTTT.

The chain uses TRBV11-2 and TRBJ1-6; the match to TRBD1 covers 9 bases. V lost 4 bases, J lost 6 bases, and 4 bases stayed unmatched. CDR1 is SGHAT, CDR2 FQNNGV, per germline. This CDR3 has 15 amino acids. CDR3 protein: CASSWATGGNSPLHF. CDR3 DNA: TGTGCCAGCAGCTGGGCGACAGGGGGTAATTCACCCCTCCACTTT.

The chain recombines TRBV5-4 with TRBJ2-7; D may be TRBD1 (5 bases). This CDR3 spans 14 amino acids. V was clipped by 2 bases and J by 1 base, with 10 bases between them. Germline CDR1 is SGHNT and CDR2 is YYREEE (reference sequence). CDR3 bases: TGTGCCAGCAGCTTCGGAGACAGATCCTACGAGCAGTACTTC. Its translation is CASSFGDRSYEQYF.

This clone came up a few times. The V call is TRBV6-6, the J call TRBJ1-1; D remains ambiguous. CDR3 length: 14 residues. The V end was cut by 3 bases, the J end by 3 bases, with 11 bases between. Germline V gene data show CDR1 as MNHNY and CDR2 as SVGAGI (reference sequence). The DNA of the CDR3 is TGTGCCAGCAGTTATAGCCTTTTGGACACTGAAGCTTTCTTT. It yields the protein CASSYSLLDTEAFF.

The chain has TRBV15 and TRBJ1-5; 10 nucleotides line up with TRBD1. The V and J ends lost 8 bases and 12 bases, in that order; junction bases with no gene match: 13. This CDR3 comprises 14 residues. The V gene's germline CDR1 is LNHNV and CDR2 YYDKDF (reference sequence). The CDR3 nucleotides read TGTGCCACCTCCCGGGACAGGGGTCCATGCGTCCAGCATTTT. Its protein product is CATSRDRGPCVQHF.

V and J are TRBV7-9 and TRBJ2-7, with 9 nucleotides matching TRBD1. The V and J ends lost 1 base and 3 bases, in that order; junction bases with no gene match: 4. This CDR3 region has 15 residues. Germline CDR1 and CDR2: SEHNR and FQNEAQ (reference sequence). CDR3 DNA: TGTGCCAGCAGCTTAGTAGGGGACAGGGACTACGAGCAGTACTTC. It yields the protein CASSLVGDRDYEQYF.

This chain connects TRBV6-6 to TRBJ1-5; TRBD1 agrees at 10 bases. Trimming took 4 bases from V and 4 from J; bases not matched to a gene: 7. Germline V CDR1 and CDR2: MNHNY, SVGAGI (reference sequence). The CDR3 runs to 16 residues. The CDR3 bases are TGTGCCAGCAGTTCCGGGACAGGGGCCCAAAATCAGCCCCAGCATTTT. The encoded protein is CASSSGTGAQNQPQHF.

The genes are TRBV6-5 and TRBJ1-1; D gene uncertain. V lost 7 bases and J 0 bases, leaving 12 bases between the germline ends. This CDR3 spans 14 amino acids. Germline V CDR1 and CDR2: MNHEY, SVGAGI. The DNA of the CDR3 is TGTGCCAGCACTGGACTGGGTCTGAACACTGAAGCTTTCTTT. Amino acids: CASTGLGLNTEAFF.

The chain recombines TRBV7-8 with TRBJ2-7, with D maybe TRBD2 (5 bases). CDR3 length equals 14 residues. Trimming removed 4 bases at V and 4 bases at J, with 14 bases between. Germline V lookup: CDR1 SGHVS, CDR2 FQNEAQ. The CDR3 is CASSWRRWGYEQYF. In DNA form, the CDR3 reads TGTGCCAGCAGCTGGAGGAGGTGGGGTTACGAGCAGTACTTC.

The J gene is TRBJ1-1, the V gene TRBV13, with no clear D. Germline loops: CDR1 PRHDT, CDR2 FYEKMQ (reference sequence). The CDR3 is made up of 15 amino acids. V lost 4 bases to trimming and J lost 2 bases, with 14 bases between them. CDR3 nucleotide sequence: TGTGCCAGCAGCTCCCCCGGTAGAGTAAACACTGAAGCTTTCTTT. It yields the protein CASSSPGRVNTEAFF.

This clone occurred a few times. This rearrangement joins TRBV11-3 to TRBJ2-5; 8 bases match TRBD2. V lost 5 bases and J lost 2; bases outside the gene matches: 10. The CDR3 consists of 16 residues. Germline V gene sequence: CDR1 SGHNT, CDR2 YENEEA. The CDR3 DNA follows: TGTGCCAGCAGCCGATCACACGGGGGGGGACAAGAGACCCAGTACTTC. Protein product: CASSRSHGGGQETQYF.